The following is a T cell receptor beta chain sequence with its context. This clone's antigen is unknown. Per-base quality was not reported, and no clone a single base away is much larger than it. This sample is part of a study of blood T cell repertoires in COVID-19 (dated by TCRdb to the early 2020s). Context from the whole study: The collaborator samples originated in the United States, Italy and Spain and spanned the acute and convalescent phases of COVID-19. The material from the prospective study consisted of cDNA or gDNA derived from T cells, B-cell-depleted T cells, or PBMCs. The dataset comprised deeply sampled blood TCRbeta repertoires from subjects exposed to, actively infected with, or recovered from COVID-19. The repertoires were released in a freely available public database intended as a resource for research on the immune response to SARS-CoV-2. The samples were drawn from two sources: the first 160 participants of the ongoing ImmuneRACE study, and 1,200 or so subjects contributed by 6 global collaborators. Nearly every sample came with metadata listing a de-identified subject ID, COVID-19 status, age in years and sex. HLA class I and class II types, where available, came from metadata supplied by the sample provider rather than from assay-based typing. Summary of the overall study and its limitations: How much clinical and demographic metadata was included differed by source and by participant, and the metadata was provided uncurated.

TCRbeta CDR3 regions were amplified from genomic DNA using the immunoSEQ Assay, a bias-controlled multiplex PCR. The original pipeline was this. The number of nucleated cells in each sample was estimated from the amplification of reference gene primers within the assay. To quantify the absolute abundance of each unique TCRbeta CDR3 rearrangement, sequence reads were collapsed and filtered. For each sample, productive Simpson clonality was calculated as the square root of Simpson's diversity index over productive rearrangements. The table was pulled from immuneACCESS by TCRdb, which kept in-frame rearrangements only. Such tables lose some clones; where checked, under half of the loss comes from unresolved V genes, and the rest has no known cause. Clonal size and the V and J genes are those of that table, whereas D and trimming came from the DNA. Within this sample are about 56,000 clones, with 72% of them counted one time only. 4.8% of the sample is held by the ten biggest clonotypes.

Trimming removed 5 bases from V and 6 bases from J, leaving 13 bases between the germline ends. Based on the germline V gene, the CDR1 and CDR2 sequences are SNHLY and FYNNEI. There are 14 amino acids in the CDR3, from cysteine to phenylalanine inclusive. The sequence is cut down to CDR3 DNA, 42 bases in frame from base 1. One collaborating source in Seattle enrolled patients during active infection and followed them longitudinally through the course of disease. Whole blood was collected in K2EDTA tubes by collaborating institutions according to the institutions' own protocols. Collaborator samples were shipped for TCRbeta analysis as frozen whole blood, isolated PBMCs, or DNA extracted from either sample type.

This receptor was taken from a woman aged 70-85 years with COVID-19, enrolled during active disease. This sequence uses TRBV2 and TRBJ2-2, with TRBD1 tentatively as D gene (7 bases match). Source material: peripheral blood. The sequenced DNA is TGTGCCAGCAGTAGGAGGGGGCGGGCCGGGGAGCTGTTTTTT. This sequence encodes CASSRRGRAGELFF.